What follows are 23 T cell receptor beta chains derived from one specimen sequenced in a study of cytomegalovirus exposure and HLA in healthy donors. It was with 60 Vbeta and 13 Jbeta primers that the PCR ran. Some clones are missing from TCRdb's copy, which holds only in-frame ones; the method was immunoSEQ multiplex PCR. Of more than 80,000 clones listed, 64% were seen once; the top ten hold 2.5% to 3.5%. The sequencing input was PBMCs. The receptors come from a man aged 55 to 69 in good health and CMV-seronegative.

In its sample, this clone was seen a few times. The J gene is TRBJ1-1, the V gene TRBV4-2, with D possibly being TRBD1 (6 bases). In germline, CDR1 is LGHNA, CDR2 YNFKEQ. Trimming took 0 bases from V and 7 from J, leaving 9 bases between them. The CDR3 covers 13 residues. This chain's CDR3 is CASSQDWGLEAFF. In DNA form, the CDR3 reads TGTGCCAGCAGCCAAGATTGGGGGCTTGAAGCTTTCTTT.

This clone appeared a few times. Within the sample, other DNA sequences also encode this same CDR3. The chain joins TRBV5-1 to TRBJ2-5; D is unresolved. The CDR3 totals 12 residues. In germline, CDR1 is SGHRS, CDR2 YFSETQ. The ends were cut back, 5 bases at V and 1 base at J, with 6 bases in the middle. CDR3 in DNA: TGCGCCAGCAGGCTAGTCCAAGAGACCCAGTACTTC. Amino acids: CASRLVQETQYF. The whole variable domain, filled in from reference TRBV5-1 and TRBJ2-5, reads KAGVTQTPRYLIKTRGQQVTLSCSPISGHRSVSWYQQTPGQGLQFLFEYFSETQRNKGNFPGRFSGRQFSNSRSEMNVSTLELGDSALYLCASRLVQETQYFGPGTRLLVL.

The chain carries TRBV7-3 and TRBJ1-6; D is possibly TRBD1 (6 bases). This CDR3 contains 16 residues. Germline assignment: CDR1 SGHTA and CDR2 FQGTGA. The V and J ends lost 2 bases and 8 bases respectively, with 16 bases between them. CDR3 protein: CASSLEGPYRDSPLHF. CDR3 nucleotide sequence: TGTGCCAGCAGCTTAGAGGGACCTTACAGGGATTCACCCCTCCACTTT.

This chain joins TRBV19 and TRBJ2-3; the match to TRBD2 covers 10 bases. CDR1 and CDR2 (germline): LNHDA, SQIVND (reference sequence). The CDR3 runs 17 residues. With V trimmed by 3 bases and J by 7 bases, 13 bases remained unmatched. CDR3 coding DNA: TGTGCCAGTAGTATGGGTCTAGCGGGGGTCCTCCTTAATACGCAGTATTTT. Translating it yields CASSMGLAGVLLNTQYF.

CDR3 region: CASSQETGVGYGYTF. The CDR3 DNA follows: TGTGCCAGCAGCCAAGAAACAGGGGTTGGGTATGGCTACACCTTC. The V and J genes are TRBV4-2 and TRBJ1-2; 7 nucleotides agree with TRBD1. This CDR3 spans 15 amino acids. Trimming removed 0 bases from V and 5 bases from J; junction bases left unmatched: 6. The germline CDR1 and CDR2 sequences are LGHNA and YNFKEQ.

The J gene is TRBJ1-1, the V gene TRBV27; 7 bases agree with TRBD1. Unmatched junction bases numbered 5, after V lost 3 bases and J lost 1 base. The CDR3 consists of 15 residues. Germline V CDR1 and CDR2: MNHEY, SMNVEV (reference sequence). The CDR3 loop is CASSLQGQSNTEAFF. The CDR3 nucleotides read TGTGCCAGCAGTTTGCAGGGACAGTCGAACACTGAAGCTTTCTTT.

This clone was detected a few times. The rearrangement joins TRBV9 to TRBJ2-7, with 8 nucleotides matching TRBD2. V lost 0 bases to trimming and J lost 4 bases; unmatched junction nucleotides: 6. The CDR3 runs 15 residues. The germline CDR1 and CDR2 sequences are SGDLS and YYNGEE. The CDR3 coding sequence is TGTGCCAGCAGCGTAGAAAGCGGGAGTTTTTACGAGCAGTACTTC. Residues: CASSVESGSFYEQYF.

This clone showed up just a few times. The rearrangement links TRBV6-5 to TRBJ2-1, with 9 bases identical to TRBD2. The CDR3 consists of 15 residues. The ends lost 2 bases at V and 4 bases at J; junction bases unmatched: 3. In germline, CDR1 is MNHEY, CDR2 SVGAGI. This CDR3 is CASSYASGTYNEQFF. DNA for the CDR3: TGTGCCAGCAGTTACGCTAGCGGGACTTACAATGAGCAGTTCTTC.

This clone was detected only once. The chain links TRBV7-9 to TRBJ1-4, with 12 bases identical to TRBD1. CDR1 is SEHNR and CDR2 is FQNEAQ in the germline V gene (reference sequence). V was clipped by 5 bases and J by 7 bases; unmatched bases: 5. This CDR3 is 15 amino acids long. The DNA for the CDR3 is TGTGCCAGCAGCGACGGGACAGGGGGCGGTGAAAAACTGTTTTTT. Protein: CASSDGTGGGEKLFF.

The chain recombines TRBV5-4 with TRBJ2-5; 10 nucleotides line up with TRBD2. V dropped 0 bases and J dropped 0; count of bases not matched to a gene: 11. This CDR3 comprises 19 residues. The germline CDR1 and CDR2 sequences are SGHNT and YYREEE (reference sequence). The CDR3 reads CASSLGPRASGGNQETQYF. CDR3 DNA sequence: TGTGCCAGCAGCTTGGGCCCCAGAGCTAGCGGGGGTAACCAAGAGACCCAGTACTTC.

The chain carries TRBV6-5 and TRBJ2-1, with TRBD2 as a possible D gene (6 bases). The ends were cut back, 2 bases at V and 2 bases at J, with 10 bases in the middle. The CDR3 consists of 15 residues. Germline-derived CDR1 and CDR2 are MNHEY and SVGAGI. This CDR3 reads CASSYVSGAYNEQFF. The CDR3 coding sequence is TGTGCCAGCAGTTACGTGTCGGGAGCCTACAATGAGCAGTTCTTC.

The J gene is TRBJ2-1, the V gene TRBV2, with 14 bases lining up with TRBD2. This CDR3 region has 21 residues. CDR1 is SNHLY, CDR2 FYNNEI, per germline. V dropped 5 bases and J dropped 2; count of bases not matched to a gene: 17. CDR3: CASSSSPGTSGRMTPYNEQFF. The DNA of the CDR3 is TGTGCCAGCAGTTCTAGTCCCGGGACTAGCGGGAGAATGACACCCTACAATGAGCAGTTCTTC.

The gene calls are TRBV15 and TRBJ2-1, with TRBD2 matching 7 bases. Germline-derived CDR1 and CDR2 are LNHNV and YYDKDF (reference sequence). This CDR3 spans 16 amino acids. The junction had 3 bases not matched to a gene; V was cut back by 1 base and J by 0 bases. CDR3 DNA sequence: TGTGCCACCAGCAGAGCCGGGAGGCGCTCCTACAATGAGCAGTTCTTC. Its translation is CATSRAGRRSYNEQFF.

In its sample, this clone was seen once. The chain combines TRBV7-9 with TRBJ1-2; TRBD1 aligns across 9 bases. CDR3 length: 16 amino acids. CDR1 is SEHNR, CDR2 FQNEAQ, per germline (reference sequence). V was clipped by 5 bases and J by 0 bases; unmatched bases: 7. CDR3 DNA: TGTGCCAGCAGCGGCGGACAGGGGCTTTCTAACTATGGCTACACCTTC. As protein: CASSGGQGLSNYGYTF.

CDR3 bases: TGTGCCAGCAGTGAGGCGCTAGCGTCAGACTACAATGAGCAGTTCTTC. Translating gives CASSEALASDYNEQFF. The rearrangement links TRBV2 to TRBJ2-1, with D possibly matching TRBD2 (6 bases). V was shortened by 3 bases and J by 3 bases, with 15 bases between the two germline ends. This CDR3 region has 16 residues. CDR1 is SNHLY and CDR2 is FYNNEI in the germline V gene.

This sequence joins TRBV28 and TRBJ1-5; maybe TRBD1 (6 bases). Germline CDR1 is MDHEN and CDR2 is SYDVKM. V lost 1 base and J 6 bases, leaving 19 bases between the germline ends. The length of the CDR3 is 17 residues. CDR3 sequence reads: CASSLSPGGGSGQPQHF. CDR3 sequence (DNA): TGTGCCAGCAGTTTATCACCGGGAGGGGGAAGTGGTCAGCCCCAGCATTTT.

V gene TRBV6-1 combines with J gene TRBJ2-3; D remains ambiguous. The V gene's germline CDR1 is MNHNS and CDR2 SASEGT. V lost 0 bases to trimming and J lost 0 bases, with 7 bases between them. CDR3 length: 15 residues. CDR3 amino acids: CASSEAQHSTDTQYF. The CDR3 region has the DNA TGTGCCAGCAGTGAAGCGCAACATAGCACAGATACGCAGTATTTT.

This clone occurred a few times. The genes are TRBV2 and TRBJ2-3; possible D gene TRBD2, 6 bases. V lost 5 bases, J lost 5 bases, and 14 bases lay in between. The CDR3 consists of 14 residues. Germline-derived CDR1 and CDR2 are SNHLY and FYNNEI. The CDR3 DNA sequence: TGTGCCAGCAGTAGACTAGAACGGAGAGATACGCAGTATTTT. It translates to CASSRLERRDTQYF.

V gene TRBV18 combines with J gene TRBJ2-1, with 7 bases lining up with TRBD2. V lost 8 bases to trimming and J lost 2 bases; unmatched junction nucleotides: 9. The CDR3 has 15 amino acids. Per the germline V gene, CDR1 is KGHSH and CDR2 is LQKENI. For the CDR3, the DNA is TGTGCCAGCGAATCGGGACTACCAACCTACAATGAGCAGTTCTTC. Protein: CASESGLPTYNEQFF.

This clone was counted between two and nine times. V usage is TRBV5-1 and J usage is TRBJ2-1; D uncertain. The length of the CDR3 is 11 residues. Trimming removed 0 bases from V and 14 bases from J, with 9 bases in between. The germline gives CDR1 SGHRS, CDR2 YFSETQ. Here the CDR3 reads CASSLARTKFF. CDR3 in DNA: TGCGCCAGCAGCTTGGCACGTACTAAGTTCTTC.

The chain links TRBV6-6 to TRBJ2-5, with D unresolved. With 6 bases removed from V and 2 bases from J, the gap between germline ends came to 10 bases. Germline V gives CDR1 MNHNY, CDR2 SVGAGI (reference sequence). This CDR3 comprises 13 residues. CDR3 in amino acids: CASSKLMQETQYF. The CDR3 DNA follows: TGTGCCAGCAGCAAACTCATGCAAGAGACCCAGTACTTC.

DNA of the CDR3: TGTGCCAGCAGTTTCCAACAGGGGGCGCGTGAAAAACTGTTTTTT. Translated, it gives CASSFQQGAREKLFF. The chain combines TRBV28 with TRBJ1-4, with 9 bases that match TRBD1. Germline CDR1 MDHEN, CDR2 SYDVKM. There are 15 residues in the CDR3. J lost 7 bases, V lost 3 bases, and 6 bases had no gene match.

This clone was counted only a few times. The V call is TRBV11-3, the J call TRBJ2-2; 8 nucleotides agree with TRBD1. The V gene end was trimmed by 5 bases and the J gene end by 4 bases; junction bases not matched to a gene: 6. Germline-derived CDR1 and CDR2 are SGHNT and YENEEA. The CDR3 totals 15 residues. The CDR3 coding sequence is TGTGCCAGCAGCCAAGACAGGGGAGTCACCGGGGAGCTGTTTTTT. Residues: CASSQDRGVTGELFF.